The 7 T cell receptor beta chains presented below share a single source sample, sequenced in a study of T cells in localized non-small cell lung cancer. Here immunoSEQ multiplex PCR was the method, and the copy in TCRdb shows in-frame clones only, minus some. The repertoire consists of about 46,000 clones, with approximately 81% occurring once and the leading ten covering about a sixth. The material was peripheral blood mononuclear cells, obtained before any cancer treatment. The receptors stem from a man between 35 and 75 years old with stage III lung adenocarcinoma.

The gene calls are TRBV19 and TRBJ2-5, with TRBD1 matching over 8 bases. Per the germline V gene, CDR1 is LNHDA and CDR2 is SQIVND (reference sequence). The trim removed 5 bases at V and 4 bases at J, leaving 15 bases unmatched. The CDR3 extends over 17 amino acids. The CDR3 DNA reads TGTGCCAGTAGTGATGGCAGGGGGCTTTTGTCCATAGAGACCCAGTACTTC. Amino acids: CASSDGRGLLSIETQYF.

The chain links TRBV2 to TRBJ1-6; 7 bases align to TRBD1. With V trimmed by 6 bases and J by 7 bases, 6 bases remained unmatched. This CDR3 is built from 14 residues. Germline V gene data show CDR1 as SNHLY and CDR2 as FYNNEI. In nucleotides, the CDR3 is TGTGCCAGCAGGCACCGGGACAGCAATTCACCCCTCCACTTT. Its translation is CASRHRDSNSPLHF. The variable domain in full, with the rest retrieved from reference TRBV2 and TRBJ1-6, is EPEVTQTPSHQVTQMGQEVILRCVPISNHLYFYWYRQILGQKVEFLVSFYNNEISEKSEIFDDQFSVERPDGSNFTLKIRSTKLEDSAMYFCASRHRDSNSPLHFGNGTRLTVT.

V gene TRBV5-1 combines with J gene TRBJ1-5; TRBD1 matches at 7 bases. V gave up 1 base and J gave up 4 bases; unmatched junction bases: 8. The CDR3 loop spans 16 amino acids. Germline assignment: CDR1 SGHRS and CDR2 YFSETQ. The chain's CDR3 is CASSLQVTGPNQPQHF. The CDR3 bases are TGCGCCAGCAGCTTGCAGGTGACAGGGCCAAATCAGCCCCAGCATTTT.

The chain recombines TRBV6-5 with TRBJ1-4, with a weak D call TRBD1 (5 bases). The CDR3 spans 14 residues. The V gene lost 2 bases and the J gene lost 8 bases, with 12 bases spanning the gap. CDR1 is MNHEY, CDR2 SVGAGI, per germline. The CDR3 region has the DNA TGTGCCAGCAGTTACGCCAGGGTAGGCGAAAAACTGTTTTTT. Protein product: CASSYARVGEKLFF.

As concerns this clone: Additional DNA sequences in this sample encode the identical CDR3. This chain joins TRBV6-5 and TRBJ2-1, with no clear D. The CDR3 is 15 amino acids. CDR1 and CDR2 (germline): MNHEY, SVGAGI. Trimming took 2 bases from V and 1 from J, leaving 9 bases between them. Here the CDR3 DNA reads TGTGCCAGCAGTTACCGGACGGGTTCCTACAATGAGCAGTTCTTC. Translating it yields CASSYRTGSYNEQFF.

Written as DNA, the CDR3 is TGTGCCAGCAGTGAGACTCCCGCCGGGGAGCTGTTTTTT. Translated, it gives CASSETPAGELFF. The chain joins TRBV2 to TRBJ2-2, with unresolved D. CDR3 size: 13 residues. The germline CDR1 and CDR2 sequences are SNHLY and FYNNEI. Deletions cut 3 bases from V and 6 bases from J, with 8 bases between.

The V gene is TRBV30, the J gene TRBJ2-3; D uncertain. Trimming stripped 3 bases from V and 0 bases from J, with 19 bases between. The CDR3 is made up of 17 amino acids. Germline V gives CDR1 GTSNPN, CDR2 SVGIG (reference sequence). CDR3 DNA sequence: TGTGCCTGGAGCGGGTGGTACAGCTCACCAAGCACAGATACGCAGTATTTT. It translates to CAWSGWYSSPSTDTQYF. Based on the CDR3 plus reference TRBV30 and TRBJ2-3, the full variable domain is SQTIHQWPATLVQPVGSPLSLECTVEGTSNPNLYWYRQAAGRGLQLLFYSVGIGQISSEVPQNLSASRPQDRQFILSSKKLLLSDSGFYLCAWSGWYSSPSTDTQYFGPGTRLTVL.